Sequencing of this T cell receptor (beta chain) was carried out in a study of T cell responses to AZD1222 COVID-19 vaccine. Libraries were prepared by immunoSEQ multiplex PCR; TCRdb keeps only in-frame clonotypes and omits some of them. The table has tens of thousands of clones, 65% to 90% seen once. In the case of this clone: Its cognate antigen is unknown.

The study's findings and limits: No day 14 peak samples; only post-peak repertoires were characterized. Two AZD1222 administrations were followed by greater Spike-specific TCR breadth and depth.

V shed 0 bases and J 7 bases; nucleotides not matched to a gene: 6. This CDR3 contains 16 residues. CDR1 and CDR2 (germline): MNHEY, SMNVEV (reference sequence). This TCR was recovered from an adult in good health. V is TRBV27 and J is TRBJ1-6; 7 bases match TRBD1. Sequenced material: peripheral blood, taken on day 0 of AZD1222 vaccination. CDR3 sequence: CASSLSGQSPNSPLHF. The CDR3 region has the DNA TGTGCCAGCAGTTTATCGGGACAGTCTCCGAATTCACCCCTCCACTTT.